This TCR beta chain was recovered during a study of blood T cell repertoires in COVID-19. As for the study in general: COVID-19 samples, acute and convalescent, were from the United States, Italy and Spain. PBMCs, B-cell-depleted T cells, or T cells were the source of the cDNA or gDNA that made up the material.

Per the original data handling: Cell counts per sample came from amplifying reference gene primers. Sequencing used immunoSEQ multiplex PCR; TCRdb keeps in-frame clones, though not all of them. The DNA was the basis for D and trimming; V, J and clone size are from that table. Here the sample spans about 130,000 clones, around 87% being singletons. This CDR3 contains 14 residues. Trimming took 6 bases from V and 5 from J; bases not matched to a gene: 6. The V gene's germline CDR1 is MNHEY and CDR2 SVGAGI. What was sequenced was peripheral blood. This TCR derives from a woman in her sixties with acute or convalescent COVID-19. This sequence joins TRBV6-5 and TRBJ2-1, with TRBD2 identical over 8 bases. CDR3 sequence (DNA): TGTGCCAGCAGCCTCCGCGGGGGGAACAATGAGCAGTTCTTC. Encoded protein: CASSLRGGNNEQFF.